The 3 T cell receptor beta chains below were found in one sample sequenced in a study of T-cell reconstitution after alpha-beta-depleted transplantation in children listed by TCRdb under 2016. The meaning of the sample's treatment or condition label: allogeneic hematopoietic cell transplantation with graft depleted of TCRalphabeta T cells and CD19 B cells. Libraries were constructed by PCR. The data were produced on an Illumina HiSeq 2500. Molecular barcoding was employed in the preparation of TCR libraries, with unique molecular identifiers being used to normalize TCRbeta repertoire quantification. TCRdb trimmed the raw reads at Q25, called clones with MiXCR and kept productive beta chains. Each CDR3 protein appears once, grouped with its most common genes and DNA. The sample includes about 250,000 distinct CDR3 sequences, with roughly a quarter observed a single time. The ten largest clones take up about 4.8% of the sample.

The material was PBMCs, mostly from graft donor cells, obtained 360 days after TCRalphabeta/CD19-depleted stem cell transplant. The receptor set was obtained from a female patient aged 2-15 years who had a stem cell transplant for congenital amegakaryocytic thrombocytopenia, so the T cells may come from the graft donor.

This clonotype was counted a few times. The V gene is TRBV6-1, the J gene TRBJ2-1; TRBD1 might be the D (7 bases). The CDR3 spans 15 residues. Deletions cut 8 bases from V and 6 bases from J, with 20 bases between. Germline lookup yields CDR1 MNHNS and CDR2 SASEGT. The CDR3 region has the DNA TGTGCCAGCTGGGGTCGTTACCAGGGGGGCAATGAGCAGTTCTTC. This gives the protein CASWGRYQGGNEQFF.

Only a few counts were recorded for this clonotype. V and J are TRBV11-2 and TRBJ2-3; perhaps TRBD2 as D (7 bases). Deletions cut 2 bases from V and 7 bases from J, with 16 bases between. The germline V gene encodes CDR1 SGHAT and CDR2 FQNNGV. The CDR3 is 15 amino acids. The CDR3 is CASSLNEGGANTQYF. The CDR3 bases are TGTGCCAGCAGCTTAAACGAGGGGGGGGCGAATACGCAGTATTTT. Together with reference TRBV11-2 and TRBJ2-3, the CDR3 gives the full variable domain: EAGVAQSPRYKIIEKRQSVAFWCNPISGHATLYWYQQILGQGPKLLIQFQNNGVVDDSQLPKDRFSAERLKGVDSTLKIQPAKLEDSAVYLCASSLNEGGANTQYFGPGTRLTVL.

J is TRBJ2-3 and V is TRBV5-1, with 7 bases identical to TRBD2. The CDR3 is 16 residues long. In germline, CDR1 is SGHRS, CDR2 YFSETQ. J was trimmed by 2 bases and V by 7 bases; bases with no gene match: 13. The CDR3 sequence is CASANGLVSPTDTQYF. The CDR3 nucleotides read TGCGCCAGCGCCAACGGACTAGTCTCCCCCACAGATACGCAGTATTTT. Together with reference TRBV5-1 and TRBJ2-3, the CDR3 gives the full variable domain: KAGVTQTPRYLIKTRGQQVTLSCSPISGHRSVSWYQQTPGQGLQFLFEYFSETQRNKGNFPGRFSGRQFSNSRSEMNVSTLELGDSALYLCASANGLVSPTDTQYFGPGTRLTVL.